Listed below are T cell receptor beta chains from one sample, sequenced in a study of cytomegalovirus exposure and HLA in healthy donors. Libraries were prepared by immunoSEQ multiplex PCR; TCRdb keeps only in-frame clonotypes and omits some of them. Of roughly 160,000 clones in the sample, about 88% were seen once. Specimen: PBMCs. The source of these receptors is a man aged 25 to 45 in good health and CMV-seropositive. CDR3s include the opening cysteine and the closing phenylalanine or tryptophan. The D gene is left open where the match is weak. Clone size is given for some rows only: seen once, a few or many times, or a class if the clone is expanded.

cdr3_length,d_call,j_call,v_call,clone_size,cdr3_nt,cdr3_aa
15,TRBD2,TRBJ2-7,TRBV14,.,TGTGCCAGCAGCCAAGTCAGCGGGAGGTCACACGAGCAGTACTTC,CASSQVSGRSHEQYF
15,.,TRBJ2-5,TRBV18,.,TGTGCCAGCTCACCGCCCGGGGGTGTTGGGGAGACCCAGTACTTC,CASSPPGGVGETQYF
17,.,TRBJ2-3,TRBV7-2,.,TGTGCCAGCAGCTCCCTAGGGGGGGGTTTTAGCACAGATACGCAGTATTTT,CASSSLGGGFSTDTQYF
15,.,TRBJ2-5,TRBV18,.,TGTGCCAGCTCACCGGGGGGAGTTCACGGGGAGACCCAGTACTTC,CASSPGGVHGETQYF
15,TRBD1,TRBJ1-3,TRBV18,.,TGTGCCAGCTCACCGCAGACAGGGCCTGGAAACACCATATATTTT,CASSPQTGPGNTIYF
17,TRBD2,TRBJ2-5,TRBV4-1,.,TGCGCCAGCAGCCAAGATTATAGCGGGAGGACGGGGGAGACCCAGTACTTC,CASSQDYSGRTGETQYF
15,.,TRBJ2-7,TRBV6-5,few,TGTGCCAGCAGTTACTCCAGACTAGGCGGAGGCGAGCAGTACTTC,CASSYSRLGGGEQYF
14,TRBD1,TRBJ1-1,TRBV7-2,.,TGTGCCAGTATCAGAGACAGGGGGAACACTGAAGCTTTCTTT,CASIRDRGNTEAFF
13,TRBD1,TRBJ2-4,TRBV7-2,.,TGTGCCAGCAGCAAGGACAGGGGTGACATTCAGTACTTC,CASSKDRGDIQYF
14,.,TRBJ2-5,TRBV29-1,.,TGCAGCGTTGTAAATCCGGGGGACCGAGAGACCCAGTACTTC,CSVVNPGDRETQYF
16,.,TRBJ2-1,TRBV15,few,TGTGCCACCAGCAGAACCTCGGGTAGCGGCTACAATGAGCAGTTCTTC,CATSRTSGSGYNEQFF
16,TRBD1,TRBJ1-6,TRBV7-9,.,TGTGCCAGCCGCCGGGACAGCAGCTCCTATAATTCACCCCTCCACTTT,CASRRDSSSYNSPLHF
16,TRBD1,TRBJ1-4,TRBV19,few,TGTGCCAGTAGTCCGGACAGGAAGGGGGGTAATGAAAAACTGTTTTTT,CASSPDRKGGNEKLFF
12,.,TRBJ2-1,TRBV7-2,.,TGTGCCAGCAGCCAACTAGCAAGTGAGCAGTTCTTC,CASSQLASEQFF
14,.,TRBJ1-1,TRBV12-5,.,TGTGCTAGTGGTTTGGCCCGAGTGAACACTGAAGCTTTCTTT,CASGLARVNTEAFF
17,TRBD2,TRBJ2-3,TRBV9,.,TGTGCCAGCAGCGTAGCTAGCGGGGGAGCCTACACAGATACGCAGTATTTT,CASSVASGGAYTDTQYF
14,.,TRBJ2-1,TRBV6-6,few,TGTGCCAGCGAAAAGGCTAGCTCCTACAATGAGCAGTTCTTC,CASEKASSYNEQFF
21,.,TRBJ1-1,TRBV18,.,TGTGCCAGCTCACCGGACGCGTTTTTTGCCGAGCGGACAGTCGAACTCGCTGAAGCTTTCTTT,CASSPDAFFAERTVELAEAFF
15,.,TRBJ1-3,TRBV6-5,.,TGTGCCAGCAGTCCCCGACAGCTCTCTGGAAACACCATATATTTT,CASSPRQLSGNTIYF
15,TRBD2,TRBJ2-3,TRBV5-1,.,TGCGCCAGCAGCCCAAGTAGCGGGGGCACAGATACGCAGTATTTT,CASSPSSGGTDTQYF
14,.,TRBJ2-1,TRBV7-9,.,TGTGCCAGCAGCTTAGATCTAATTTACAATGAGCAGTTCTTC,CASSLDLIYNEQFF
14,TRBD1,TRBJ1-2,TRBV27,.,TGTGCCAGCAGCGGACAGGGAGCTAACTATGGCTACACCTTC,CASSGQGANYGYTF
13,TRBD1,TRBJ1-4,TRBV6-1,.,TGTGCCAGCAGTAATCGACAGGGAGGTATACTGTTTTTT,CASSNRQGGILFF
17,TRBD2,TRBJ2-2,TRBV19,.,TGTGCCAGTAGTACAAGAATAAGCGGGAGGCCCACCGGGGAGCTGTTTTTT,CASSTRISGRPTGELFF
16,.,TRBJ2-5,TRBV13,.,TGTGCCAGCAGCTTGGGGGCGGGAGTAGGGGTGAAGACCCAGTACTTC,CASSLGAGVGVKTQYF
13,.,TRBJ2-5,TRBV7-8,.,TGTGCCAGCAGCCGGACAGCTCAAGAGACCCAGTACTTC,CASSRTAQETQYF
14,.,TRBJ2-2,TRBV14,.,TGTGCCAGCAGTCAGTATACGAACACCGGGGAGCTGTTTTTT,CASSQYTNTGELFF
15,.,TRBJ2-3,TRBV7-9,.,TGTTCCAGCAGCTTAGGGGCAGGGATCACAGATACGCAGTATTTT,CSSSLGAGITDTQYF
21,TRBD2,TRBJ2-3,TRBV6-4,.,TGTGCCAGCAGTGACTCGTGGTGGGGGACTAGCGGGATGGGTGCCACAGATACGCAGTATTTT,CASSDSWWGTSGMGATDTQYF
13,.,TRBJ2-1,TRBV5-4,.,TGTGCCAGCAGCTCGGGGGTAAGGAGTGAGCAGTTCTTC,CASSSGVRSEQFF
16,TRBD1,TRBJ1-2,TRBV5-5,.,TGTGCCAGCAGCTTGGGGACAGGGGTTTCGCCCTATGGCTACACCTTC,CASSLGTGVSPYGYTF
13,.,TRBJ1-4,TRBV4-1,.,TGCGCCAGCAGCCAAGTACAGGGAGGGAAACTGTTTTTT,CASSQVQGGKLFF
14,TRBD2,TRBJ2-5,TRBV7-9,.,TGTTCCAGCAGCTTAGGGACTAGTGGAAAGACCCAGTACTTC,CSSSLGTSGKTQYF
16,TRBD2,TRBJ2-7,TRBV6-6,once,TGTGCCAGCAGTTCCCCTTCGGGCGGGAGTTTCAACGAGCAGTACTTC,CASSSPSGGSFNEQYF
15,TRBD2,TRBJ2-2,TRBV9,.,TGTGCCAGCAGCGTGAGCGGGAGTGACACCGGGGAGCTGTTTTTT,CASSVSGSDTGELFF
16,TRBD2,TRBJ2-1,TRBV18,.,TGTGCCAGCTCACCCGGACTAGCGGGAGATTCGGCTGAGCAGTTCTTC,CASSPGLAGDSAEQFF
16,TRBD1,TRBJ2-1,TRBV5-1,.,TGCGCCAGCAGCTTGAGGACAGGGGGCTCCTACAATGAGCAGTTCTTC,CASSLRTGGSYNEQFF
13,.,TRBJ2-2,TRBV30,.,TGTGCCGGGGGGTACAGGTTCCCCGGGGAGCTGTTTTTT,CAGGYRFPGELFF
14,.,TRBJ1-2,TRBV7-9,.,TGTGCCAGCAGCTTAGGTCGCAGGGATAATGGCTACACCTTC,CASSLGRRDNGYTF
11,.,TRBJ2-1,TRBV27,.,TGTGCCAGCAGCTCTAGGGCGGGGCAGTTCTTC,CASSSRAGQFF
16,.,TRBJ2-2,TRBV5-1,.,TGCGCCAGCAGCTTGGAGCCGCGGACGAACACCGGGGAGCTGTTTTTT,CASSLEPRTNTGELFF